Reported below is one T cell receptor (beta chain). Its target is not known. This record comes from a study of T cell responses to AZD1222 COVID-19 vaccine. Trimming cost V 5 bases and J 7 bases; bases outside gene matches: 10. Per the germline V gene, CDR1 is MNHEY and CDR2 is SMNVEV (reference sequence). The CDR3 spans 15 residues. Findings and caveats of the study: The study identified only a handful of AZD1222 recipients as seropositive at baseline. Repertoire sampling happened only post peak T cell response. Reportedly, nearly half of unique spike TCRs recognized epitopes outside B.1.351/B.1.1.7 mutations. Elevations in Spike-specific TCR breadth and depth followed administration of two AZD1222 doses.

Profiling relied on immunoSEQ multiplex PCR, and the TCRdb table lists in-frame clones only, not all of them. The sample holds roughly 120,000 clones; less than 95% are singletons and the top ten take 7.5% to 9%. The clonotype originates from an adult in good health. The sample in question was peripheral blood, obtained on day 0 of AZD1222 vaccination. J is TRBJ1-2 and V is TRBV27; 10 bases agree with TRBD1. Written as DNA, the CDR3 is TGTGCCAGCAGTCCAGGGGTCGACAGGGGGCTTGGCTACACCTTC. Amino acid sequence: CASSPGVDRGLGYTF.